Each of the 20 T cell receptor beta chains below was sequenced from the same sample in a study of T-cell reconstitution after alpha-beta-depleted transplantation in children. The TCRbeta library incorporated unique molecular identifiers. Each CDR3 protein is one row after TCRdb ran MiXCR on the PCR reads. The data contain about 690,000 distinct CDR3 sequences, 16% of them singletons. The sample here was PBMCs from the stem cell graft donor, taken from the stem cell graft. The source is a human donor who donated a stem cell graft to a child with acute myeloid leukemia.

This clonotype was seen at least ten times. V and J are TRBV5-1 and TRBJ2-7; TRBD1 is a possible D gene (6 bases). The V gene's germline CDR1 is SGHRS and CDR2 YFSETQ. The CDR3 has 14 amino acids. Trimming took off 0 bases at V and 2 bases at J, with 9 bases between the two ends. CDR3 sequence: CASSLDRDAYEQYF. The CDR3 region has the DNA TGCGCCAGCAGCTTGGACAGGGACGCCTACGAGCAGTACTTC.

This clonotype was detected ten times or more. This chain joins TRBV20-1 and TRBJ1-2; D call uncertain. The CDR3 spans 13 residues. V lost 4 bases and J lost 5, with 14 bases in between. Germline V gene data show CDR1 as DFQATT and CDR2 as SNEGSKA (reference sequence). The CDR3 DNA reads TGCAGTGCTAATCCCACTACGAGTTATGGCTACACCTTC. Protein product: CSANPTTSYGYTF.

This clonotype was counted at least ten times. This chain links TRBV20-1 with TRBJ2-5; 11 bases are shared with TRBD2. J was trimmed by 2 bases and V by 6 bases; bases with no gene match: 8. This CDR3 is built from 15 residues. CDR1 DFQATT and CDR2 SNEGSKA come from the germline V gene (reference sequence). The CDR3 DNA sequence: TGCAGTGCCAGCCTAGCGGGGGGCCTACAAGAGACCCAGTACTTC. Residues: CSASLAGGLQETQYF.

This chain connects TRBV11-2 to TRBJ1-1; perhaps TRBD1 as D (6 bases). The V gene lost 3 bases and the J gene lost 3 bases, with 26 bases spanning the gap. CDR1 SGHAT and CDR2 FQNNGV come from the germline V gene. The length of the CDR3 is 19 residues. CDR3 residues: CASSFGLVRGPELDTEAFF. The CDR3 nucleotides are TGTGCCAGCAGCTTTGGCCTCGTCCGGGGGCCGGAGTTAGACACTGAAGCTTTCTTT.

This clonotype came up a few times. One junction end disagrees with the germline gene, perhaps due to a read error. The DNA for the CDR3 is TGTGCCACCAGTCGGCGGGGGGTGCCCGACGAGCAGTACTTC. Its translation is CATSRRGVPDEQYF. This chain uses TRBV6-1 with TRBJ2-7; 8 bases are shared with TRBD2. Germline loops: CDR1 MNHNS, CDR2 SASEGT. The CDR3 length is 14 residues.

The sample holds many counts of this clonotype. The CDR3 DNA follows: TGCAGTGCTAGCCGCAGGGCGAGCTCCTACAATGAGCAGTTCTTC. This codes for CSASRRASSYNEQFF. The V call is TRBV20-1, the J call TRBJ2-1; tentatively, D is TRBD1 (5 bases). Trimming took off 3 bases at V and 0 bases at J, with 12 bases between the two ends. The CDR3 loop spans 15 amino acids. The V gene's germline CDR1 is DFQATT and CDR2 SNEGSKA (reference sequence).

This clonotype was counted only a few times. The chain has TRBV6-5 and TRBJ2-2; 7 bases match TRBD1. This CDR3 region has 17 residues. Germline-derived CDR1 and CDR2 are MNHEY and SVGAGI. V trimming: 1 base; J trimming: 2 bases; junction bases outside the gene matches: 7. CDR3 sequence: CASSYFDDRVNTGELFF. CDR3 DNA: TGTGCCAGCAGTTACTTCGACGACAGGGTTAACACCGGGGAGCTGTTTTTT.

This clonotype was observed at least ten times. CDR3 nucleotide sequence: TGTGCCAGCAGCAGACTAGCGGCATTCGCTTCCTCCTACGAGCAGTACGTC. Its protein is CASSRLAAFASSYEQYV. This chain links TRBV5-5 with TRBJ2-7, with 9 bases fitting TRBD2. Unmatched junction bases numbered 11, after V lost 4 bases and J lost 0 bases. This CDR3 has 17 amino acids. Germline CDR1 SGHKS, CDR2 YYEKEE (reference sequence).

The chain has TRBV7-9 and TRBJ1-2; D uncertain. The CDR3 totals 13 residues. The germline V and J ends were trimmed by 3 bases and 8 bases, with 13 bases remaining between them. The germline CDR1 and CDR2 sequences are SEHNR and FQNEAQ (reference sequence). The CDR3 reads CASSLDRLGGYTF. The CDR3 DNA reads as TGTGCCAGCAGCTTGGACCGATTAGGGGGCTACACCTTC. The full variable domain, its missing parts supplied by reference TRBV7-9 and TRBJ1-2, is DTGVSQNPRHKITKRGQNVTFRCDPISEHNRLYWYRQTLGQGPEFLTYFQNEAQLEKSRLLSDRFSAERPKGSFSTLEIQRTEQGDSAMYLCASSLDRLGGYTFGSGTRLTVV.

This clonotype was counted ten times or more. The rearrangement uses TRBV25-1 and TRBJ1-2; TRBD1 is a possible D gene (5 bases). V lost 0 bases, J lost 4 bases, and 12 bases lay in between. The germline V gene encodes CDR1 MGHDK and CDR2 SYGVNS. CDR3 size: 15 residues. For the CDR3, the DNA is TGTGCCAGCAGTGAATACTCCATGGGGGGCTATGGCTACACCTTC. This sequence encodes CASSEYSMGGYGYTF.

The V gene is TRBV3-1, the J gene TRBJ2-2; D gene uncertain. CDR1 is LGHDT and CDR2 is YNNKEL in the germline V gene (reference sequence). The CDR3 is 15 amino acids. With 0 bases removed from V and 1 base from J, the gap between germline ends came to 6 bases. CDR3 bases: TGTGCCAGCAGCCAAGATCCGGGGAACACCGGGGAGCTGTTTTTT. Translating gives CASSQDPGNTGELFF.

The gene calls are TRBV7-8 and TRBJ2-1; D is possibly TRBD1 (6 bases). Germline-derived CDR1 and CDR2 are SGHVS and FQNEAQ. CDR3 size: 14 residues. Trimming took 2 bases from V and 8 from J, leaving 13 bases between them. The CDR3 loop is CASSLLRGWHEQFF. Here the CDR3 DNA reads TGTGCCAGCAGCTTATTAAGGGGGTGGCATGAGCAGTTCTTC.

The sample holds a few counts of this clonotype. The chain uses TRBV12-3 or TRBV12-4 and TRBJ2-1, with 8 nucleotides matching TRBD1. CDR3 length: 15 residues. Trimming at V came to 4 bases and at J to 4 bases, leaving 6 bases not matched to a gene. The CDR3 reads CASSSDRGKYNEQFF. CDR3 sequence (DNA): TGTGCCAGCAGTTCCGACAGGGGAAAGTACAATGAGCAGTTCTTC.

This clonotype was seen at least ten times. The chain uses TRBV20-1 and TRBJ1-1; D possibly corresponds to TRBD1 (6 bases). The CDR3 runs 13 residues. Trimming took off 2 bases at V and 7 bases at J, with 14 bases between the two ends. Germline CDR1 DFQATT, CDR2 SNEGSKA (reference sequence). CDR3 bases: TGCAGTGCTAGAAGAACAGGGTGGAGTGAAGCTTTCTTT. Encoded protein: CSARRTGWSEAFF.

This clonotype has at least ten counts. The J gene is TRBJ2-1, the V gene TRBV24-1; 7 bases match TRBD2. The CDR3 totals 13 residues. Trimming cost V 6 bases and J 4 bases; bases outside gene matches: 2. Germline loops: CDR1 KGHDR, CDR2 SFDVKD. CDR3 amino acids: CATSPSGYNEQFF. The CDR3 region has the DNA TGTGCCACCAGTCCTAGCGGATACAATGAGCAGTTCTTC.

This clonotype has just a few counts. The chain employs TRBV20-1 and TRBJ2-7, with D perhaps assigned TRBD1 or TRBD2 (7 bases each). Germline assignment: CDR1 DFQATT and CDR2 SNEGSKA (reference sequence). The CDR3 extends over 15 amino acids. Trimming pared 5 bases from V and 5 bases from J, leaving 22 bases between. The CDR3 spells CSARRGGSGGNEQYV. In DNA, the CDR3 is TGCAGTGCTCGGAGGGGGGGGTCAGGGGGGAACGAGCAGTACGTC.

This clonotype was found many times. The chain links TRBV29-1 to TRBJ1-1, with 8 bases fitting TRBD1. The ends lost 7 bases at V and 4 bases at J; junction bases unmatched: 2. In germline, CDR1 is SQVTM, CDR2 ANQGSEA. The CDR3 contains 11 residues. This chain's CDR3 is CSATGGTEAFF. The DNA of the CDR3 is TGCAGCGCCACAGGGGGCACTGAAGCTTTCTTT. The variable domain in full, with the rest retrieved from reference TRBV29-1 and TRBJ1-1, is SAVISQKPSRDICQRGTSLTIQCQVDSQVTMMFWYRQQPGQSLTLIATANQGSEATYESGFVIDKFPISRPNLTFSTLTVSNMSPEDSSIYLCSATGGTEAFFGQGTRLTVV.

The chain uses TRBV7-2 and TRBJ2-1; D might be TRBD1 or TRBD2, each matching 6 bases. This CDR3 has 16 amino acids. Germline V lookup: CDR1 SGHTA, CDR2 FQGNSA. Trimming took 5 bases from V and 7 from J, leaving 21 bases between them. CDR3 loop: CASSLAGLGGLNEQFF. As DNA, the CDR3 is TGTGCCAGCAGCCTGGCTGGGTTGGGGGGCTTGAATGAGCAGTTCTTC.

This clonotype was found many times. The chain recombines TRBV10-3 with TRBJ2-7; possible D gene TRBD2, 7 bases. Germline V gene data show CDR1 as ENHRY and CDR2 as SYGVKD. Trimming took 10 bases from V and 2 from J, leaving 18 bases between them. This CDR3 is 14 amino acids long. CDR3 nucleotide sequence: TGTGCCACCTGGGAGGGACAAGGCCCCTACGAGCAGTACGTC. Amino acid sequence: CATWEGQGPYEQYV.

This clonotype has a count of ten or more. This chain links TRBV4-3 with TRBJ2-7; D gene unclear. Per the germline V gene, CDR1 is LGHNA and CDR2 is YSLEER. V lost 0 bases, J lost 3 bases, and 12 bases lay in between. CDR3 size: 15 residues. In nucleotides, the CDR3 is TGCGCCAGCAGCCAAGACGGAAACCGATACTACGAGCAGTACTTC. It encodes CASSQDGNRYYEQYF.